This passage covers 9 T cell receptor beta chains from one sample sequenced in a study of molecular identifiers for immune sequencing clone quantification. TCRdb re-derived calls from the PCR reads in MiXCR, one entry per CDR3 protein. Of about 640,000 distinct CDR3 sequences listed, 20% were seen once; the top ten hold 0.75% to 0.95%. The sample taken for sequencing was naive CD8+ T cells from blood, with Jurkat cell RNA spiked in. Sample subset: FACS-sorted CD8+CD4-CCR7+CD45RA+ naive T cells. These receptors all stem from a human donor in good health. Some libraries in this study had Jurkat cell RNA spiked in.

For this clonotype: This may be a read error, as it is one base from a much larger clone. J is TRBJ1-1 and V is TRBV6-2 or TRBV6-3; D ambiguous. This CDR3 has 14 amino acids. CDR1 and CDR2 from the germline V gene are MNHEY and SVGEGT. Trimming took off 6 bases at V and 1 base at J, with 12 bases between the two ends. The CDR3 DNA reads as TGTGCCAGCAGACTAAGGATAGAGAACACTGAAGCTTTCTTT. Encoded protein: CASRLRIENTEAFF.

In this sample, this clonotype turned up many times. The chain carries TRBV12-3 or TRBV12-4 and TRBJ1-3; 7 nucleotides agree with TRBD1. With V trimmed by 8 bases and J by 0 bases, 4 bases remained unmatched. The CDR3 has 14 residues. This CDR3 reads CASGDSDSGNTIYF. The CDR3 DNA follows: TGTGCCAGCGGGGACAGCGACTCTGGAAACACCATATATTTT.

This clonotype appeared a few times. The CDR3 sequence is CASSLKVPGPAYGYTF. The CDR3 DNA reads TGTGCCAGCAGTTTAAAAGTCCCAGGCCCGGCCTATGGCTACACCTTC. The chain uses TRBV27 and TRBJ1-2; D is unresolved. With 2 bases removed from V and 4 bases from J, the gap between germline ends came to 17 bases. Germline V gene data show CDR1 as MNHEY and CDR2 as SMNVEV (reference sequence). CDR3 length: 16 residues.

In regard to this clonotype: A much larger clonotype is one base distant, so this may be a read error. CDR3 bases: TGCAGTGCTAGAGGTCAGGGCTTCGGCATGCGCGGCTACACCTTC. Translated, it gives CSARGQGFGMRGYTF. This rearrangement joins TRBV20-1 to TRBJ1-2; perhaps TRBD1 as D (5 bases). With 1 base removed from V and 8 bases from J, the gap between germline ends came to 20 bases. This CDR3 is 15 amino acids long. Looked up from germline, CDR1 is DFQATT and CDR2 is SNEGSKA (reference sequence).

The chain couples TRBV19 to TRBJ1-5; D may be TRBD1 (5 bases). CDR1 and CDR2 from the germline V gene are LNHDA and SQIVND (reference sequence). The CDR3 consists of 16 residues. The V and J ends lost 3 bases and 1 base respectively, with 13 bases between them. CDR3 protein: CASSIGGAGSNQPQHF. CDR3 sequence (DNA): TGTGCCAGTAGTATTGGTGGGGCGGGGAGCAATCAGCCCCAGCATTTT.

This clonotype was counted a few times. This could be a read error, since a much larger clone is one nucleotide away. CDR3 sequence (DNA): TGTGCCAGCAGCACAGGGACTAGCGGGAATACGCAGTATTTT. It is translated as CASSTGTSGNTQYF. The J gene is TRBJ2-3, the V gene TRBV5-4; 13 bases are a match to TRBD2. The CDR3 has 14 amino acids. V shed 4 bases and J 7 bases; nucleotides not matched to a gene: 3. The germline CDR1 and CDR2 sequences are SGHNT and YYREEE (reference sequence).

This clonotype was recorded at least ten times. This CDR3 is CASTRRGADTEAFF. CDR3 nucleotides: TGTGCCAGCACTCGGCGGGGGGCAGACACTGAAGCTTTCTTT. The chain is built from TRBV6-6 and TRBJ1-1, with a possible D match to TRBD1 (6 bases). Germline assignment: CDR1 MNHNY and CDR2 SVGAGI (reference sequence). The CDR3 is 14 residues long. V lost 7 bases, J lost 3 bases, and 15 bases lay in between.

As concerns this clonotype: Without the conserved terminal phenylalanine or tryptophan, this CDR3 likely stems from a read error. The chain is built from TRBV6-1 and TRBJ1-5; D not resolved. Germline CDR1 is MNHNS and CDR2 is SASEGT. The ends were cut back, 8 bases at V and 5 bases at J, with 10 bases in the middle. CDR3 size: 12 residues. For the CDR3, the DNA is TGTGCCAGCGATAATTGGGATCAGCCCCAGCATTCT. This gives the protein CASDNWDQPQHS.

This clonotype was observed a few times. The chain joins TRBV5-4 to TRBJ2-1; the D gene is possibly TRBD2 (7 bases). The CDR3 totals 15 residues. Germline V CDR1 and CDR2: SGHNT, YYREEE (reference sequence). V was pared by 0 bases and J by 6 bases, with 13 bases between. The CDR3 here is CASSLAAGAPNEQFF. The CDR3 DNA is TGTGCCAGCAGCTTGGCCGCGGGGGCTCCCAATGAGCAGTTCTTC.